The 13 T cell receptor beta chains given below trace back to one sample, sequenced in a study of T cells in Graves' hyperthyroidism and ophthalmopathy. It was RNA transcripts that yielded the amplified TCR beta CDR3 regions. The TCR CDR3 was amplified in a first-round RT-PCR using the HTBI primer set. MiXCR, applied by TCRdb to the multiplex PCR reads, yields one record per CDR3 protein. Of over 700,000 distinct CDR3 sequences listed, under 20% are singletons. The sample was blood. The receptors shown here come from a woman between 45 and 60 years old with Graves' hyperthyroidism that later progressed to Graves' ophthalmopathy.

This CDR3 is CASSGAGTGDSYEQYF. Written as DNA, the CDR3 is TGTGCCAGCAGTGGGGCCGGGACAGGCGACTCCTACGAGCAGTACTTC. The chain links TRBV2 to TRBJ2-7; 8 bases fit TRBD1. With V trimmed by 4 bases and J by 0 bases, 8 bases remained unmatched. Looked up from germline, CDR1 is SNHLY and CDR2 is FYNNEI. CDR3 length: 16 residues.

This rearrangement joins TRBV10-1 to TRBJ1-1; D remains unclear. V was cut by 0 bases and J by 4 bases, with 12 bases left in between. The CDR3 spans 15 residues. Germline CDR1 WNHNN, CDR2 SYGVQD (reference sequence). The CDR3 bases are TGCGCCAGCAGTGAGTCGCACGGGTGGGGCACTGAAGCTTTCTTT. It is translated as CASSESHGWGTEAFF.

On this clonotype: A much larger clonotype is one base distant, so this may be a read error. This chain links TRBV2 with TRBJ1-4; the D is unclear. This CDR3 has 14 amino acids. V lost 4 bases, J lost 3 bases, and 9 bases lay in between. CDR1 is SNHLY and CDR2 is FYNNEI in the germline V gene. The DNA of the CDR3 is TGTGCCAGCAGTGGAGTAGGAGCTAATGAAAAACTGTTTTTT. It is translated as CASSGVGANEKLFF. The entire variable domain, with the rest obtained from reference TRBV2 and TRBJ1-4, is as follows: EPEVTQTPSHQVTQMGQEVILRCVPISNHLYFYWYRQILGQKVEFLVSFYNNEISEKSEIFDDQFSVERPDGSNFTLKIRSTKLEDSAMYFCASSGVGANEKLFFGSGTQLSVL.

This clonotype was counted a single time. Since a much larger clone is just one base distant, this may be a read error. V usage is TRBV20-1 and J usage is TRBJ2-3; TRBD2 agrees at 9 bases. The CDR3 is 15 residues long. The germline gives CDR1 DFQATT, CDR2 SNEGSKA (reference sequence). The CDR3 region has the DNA TGCAGTGCTAGAAATAGCGGGGGTAGCACAGATACGCGGTATTTT. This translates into CSARNSGGSTDTRYF.

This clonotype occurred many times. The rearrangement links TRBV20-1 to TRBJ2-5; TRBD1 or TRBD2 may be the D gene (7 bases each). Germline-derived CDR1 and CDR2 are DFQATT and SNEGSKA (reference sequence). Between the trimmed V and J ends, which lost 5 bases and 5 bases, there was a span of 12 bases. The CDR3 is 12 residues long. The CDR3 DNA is TGCAGTGCTGGGCAGGGGGGGGAGACCCAGTACTTC. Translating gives CSAGQGGETQYF.

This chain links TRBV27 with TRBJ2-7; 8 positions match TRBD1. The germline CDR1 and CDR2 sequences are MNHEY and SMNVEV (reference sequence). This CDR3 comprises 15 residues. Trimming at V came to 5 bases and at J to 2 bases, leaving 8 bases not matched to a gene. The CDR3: CASSMTGELAYEQYF. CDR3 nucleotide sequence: TGTGCCAGCAGTATGACAGGGGAGCTAGCCTACGAGCAGTACTTC.

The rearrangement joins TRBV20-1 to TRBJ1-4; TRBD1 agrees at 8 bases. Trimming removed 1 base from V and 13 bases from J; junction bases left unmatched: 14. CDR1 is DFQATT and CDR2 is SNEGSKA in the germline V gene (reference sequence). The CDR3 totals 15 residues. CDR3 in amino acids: CSARARTGPYSGLFF. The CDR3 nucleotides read TGCAGTGCTAGAGCCAGGACAGGGCCTTATTCAGGACTGTTTTTT.

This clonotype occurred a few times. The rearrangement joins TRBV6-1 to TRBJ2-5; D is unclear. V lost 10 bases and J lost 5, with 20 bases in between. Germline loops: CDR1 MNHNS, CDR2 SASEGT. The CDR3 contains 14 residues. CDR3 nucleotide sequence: TGTGCCACCAGAGGACCGGCGGAAGTGGAGACCCAGTACTTC. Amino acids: CATRGPAEVETQYF.

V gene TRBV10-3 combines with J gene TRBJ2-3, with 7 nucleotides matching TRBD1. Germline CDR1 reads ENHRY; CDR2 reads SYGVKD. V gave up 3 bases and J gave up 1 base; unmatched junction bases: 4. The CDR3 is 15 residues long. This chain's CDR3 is CAISDYGQGTDTQYF. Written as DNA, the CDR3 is TGTGCCATCAGTGACTACGGACAGGGCACAGATACGCAGTATTTT.

CDR3 loop: CASSVFPGQGHGYTF. The CDR3 coding sequence is TGTGCCAGCAGTGTTTTTCCGGGACAGGGGCATGGCTACACCTTC. The chain carries TRBV2 and TRBJ1-2; 10 bases match TRBD1. The CDR3 has 15 residues. Looked up from germline, CDR1 is SNHLY and CDR2 is FYNNEI. Trimming at V came to 4 bases and at J to 6 bases, leaving 8 bases not matched to a gene.

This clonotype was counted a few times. The CDR3, as DNA: TGTGCCACCCGTCAGGGACCGACTAGCGCGGGCAATGAGCAGTTCTTC. This codes for CATRQGPTSAGNEQFF. The chain is built from TRBV15 and TRBJ2-1; 8 nucleotides line up with TRBD2. Per the germline V gene, CDR1 is LNHNV and CDR2 is YYDKDF (reference sequence). This CDR3 comprises 16 residues. With 8 bases clipped from V and 6 bases from J, the junction kept 15 bases outside the gene matches. Together with reference TRBV15 and TRBJ2-1, the CDR3 gives the full variable domain: DAMVIQNPRYQVTQFGKPVTLSCSQTLNHNVMYWYQQKSSQAPKLLFHYYDKDFNNEADTPDNFQSRRPNTSFCFLDIRSPGLGDTAMYLCATRQGPTSAGNEQFFGPGTRLTVL.

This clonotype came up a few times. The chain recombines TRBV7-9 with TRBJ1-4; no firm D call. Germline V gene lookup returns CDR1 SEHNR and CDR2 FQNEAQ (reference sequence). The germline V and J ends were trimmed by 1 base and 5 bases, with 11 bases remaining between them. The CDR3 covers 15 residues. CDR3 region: CASSLVGQINEKLFF. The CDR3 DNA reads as TGTGCCAGCAGCTTAGTCGGGCAGATCAATGAAAAACTGTTTTTT.

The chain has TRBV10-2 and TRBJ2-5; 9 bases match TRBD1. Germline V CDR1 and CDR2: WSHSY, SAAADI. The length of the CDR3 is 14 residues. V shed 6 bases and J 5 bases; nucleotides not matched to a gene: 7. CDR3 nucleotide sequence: TGCGCCAGCAGGCCGGGACAGGGATTCGAGACCCAGTACTTC. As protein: CASRPGQGFETQYF.